These T cell receptor beta chains were read from a single sample in a study of early T cells in non-severe SARS-CoV-2 infection. TCRdb re-called the 5' RACE reads through MiXCR, storing one row per CDR3 protein. The data contain 21,000 or so distinct CDR3 sequences, 5% to 5.5% of them singletons. Input material: whole blood. The receptors originated from an adult who was a healthcare worker with PCR-confirmed SARS-CoV-2 infection or an uninfected control (not recorded which). Both conserved end residues are part of each CDR3. Fields, in order: J gene, V gene, CDR3 length, clone size, D gene, CDR3 DNA, CDR3 protein. D genes are given only for firm matches. Clone size appears in some rows only: once, few, many, or a class for an expanded clone.

j_call: TRBJ2-3
v_call: TRBV6-5
cdr3_length: 15
clone_size: NA
d_call: TRBD2
cdr3_nt: TGTGCCAACAGCAGACTAGCGCCCGGCACAGATACGCAGTATTTT
cdr3_aa: CANSRLAPGTDTQYF

j_call: TRBJ2-7
v_call: TRBV6-6
cdr3_length: 12
clone_size: many
d_call: NA
cdr3_nt: TGTGCCAGCAGTTACAGGCAGTACGAGCAGTACTTC
cdr3_aa: CASSYRQYEQYF

j_call: TRBJ2-1
v_call: TRBV24-1
cdr3_length: 15
clone_size: many
d_call: TRBD2
cdr3_nt: TGTGCCACCAGTGACGGGACTAGCGGGAAGTGGGAGCAGTTCTTC
cdr3_aa: CATSDGTSGKWEQFF

j_call: TRBJ1-5
v_call: TRBV27
cdr3_length: 14
clone_size: many
d_call: NA
cdr3_nt: TGTGCCAGCAGTACGCAGGGTGCCAATCAGCCCCAGCATTTT
cdr3_aa: CASSTQGANQPQHF

j_call: TRBJ2-3
v_call: TRBV29-1
cdr3_length: 13
clone_size: NA
d_call: TRBD2
cdr3_nt: TGCAGCGCGCGAGCGGGAGGAACAGATACGCAGTATTTT
cdr3_aa: CSARAGGTDTQYF

j_call: TRBJ2-5
v_call: TRBV7-2
cdr3_length: 15
clone_size: NA
d_call: TRBD1
cdr3_nt: TGTGCCAGCAGACCGGGACAGTGGTTGATGGAGACCCAGTACTTC
cdr3_aa: CASRPGQWLMETQYF

j_call: TRBJ2-3
v_call: TRBV5-5
cdr3_length: 17
clone_size: NA
d_call: NA
cdr3_nt: TGTGCCAGCAGGAAAGGGGCCAACAGAAGTATGACAGATACGCAGTATTTT
cdr3_aa: CASRKGANRSMTDTQYF

j_call: TRBJ2-3
v_call: TRBV20-1
cdr3_length: 15
clone_size: many
d_call: TRBD2
cdr3_nt: TGCAGTGCTAGAGGCACTAGCGGTAGCACAGATACGCAGTATTTT
cdr3_aa: CSARGTSGSTDTQYF

j_call: TRBJ1-1
v_call: TRBV5-1
cdr3_length: 13
clone_size: many
d_call: TRBD1
cdr3_nt: TGCGCCAGCCAGACAGGGATGAACACTGAAGCTTTCTTT
cdr3_aa: CASQTGMNTEAFF

j_call: TRBJ2-1
v_call: TRBV7-6
cdr3_length: 16
clone_size: many
d_call: TRBD2
cdr3_nt: TGTGCCAGCAGCTTGCCGGGACTAGCGGGATACAATGAGCAGTTCTTC
cdr3_aa: CASSLPGLAGYNEQFF

j_call: TRBJ2-3
v_call: TRBV2
cdr3_length: 12
clone_size: few
d_call: NA
cdr3_nt: TGTGCCAGCAGTGAAAACCCAGATACGCAGTATTTT
cdr3_aa: CASSENPDTQYF

j_call: TRBJ2-2
v_call: TRBV11-3
cdr3_length: 18
clone_size: NA
d_call: TRBD1
cdr3_nt: TGTGCCAGCAGTACTTACCTTTCGGGACAGACGAACACCGGGGAGCTGTTTTTT
cdr3_aa: CASSTYLSGQTNTGELFF

j_call: TRBJ2-1
v_call: TRBV7-8
cdr3_length: 15
clone_size: many
d_call: TRBD2
cdr3_nt: TGTGCCAGCAGCTTATCGTCGGGACTAGCTTCCGAGCAGTTCTTC
cdr3_aa: CASSLSSGLASEQFF

j_call: TRBJ2-5
v_call: TRBV12-3/TRBV12-4
cdr3_length: 13
clone_size: NA
d_call: NA
cdr3_nt: TGTGCCAGCAGGCTAGTAGGCCAAGAGACCCAGTACTTC
cdr3_aa: CASRLVGQETQYF

j_call: TRBJ2-1
v_call: TRBV29-1
cdr3_length: 12
clone_size: many
d_call: TRBD2
cdr3_nt: TGCAGCGGGACTAGCGGGAGTGGTGAGCAGTTCTTC
cdr3_aa: CSGTSGSGEQFF

j_call: TRBJ2-1
v_call: TRBV6-2/TRBV6-3
cdr3_length: 16
clone_size: many
d_call: TRBD1
cdr3_nt: TGTGCCAGCAATTCGGGGACAGGGGGCTCTAGCAATGAGCAGTTCTTC
cdr3_aa: CASNSGTGGSSNEQFF

j_call: TRBJ1-4
v_call: TRBV19
cdr3_length: 15
clone_size: NA
d_call: NA
cdr3_nt: TGTGCCAGTAGTATGGGTACAGAGTATAATGAAAAACTGTTTTTT
cdr3_aa: CASSMGTEYNEKLFF

j_call: TRBJ1-1
v_call: TRBV6-6
cdr3_length: 14
clone_size: many
d_call: NA
cdr3_nt: TGTGCCAGCACCGACACGAAGGAGAACACTGAAGCTTTCTTT
cdr3_aa: CASTDTKENTEAFF

j_call: TRBJ2-4
v_call: TRBV29-1
cdr3_length: 13
clone_size: NA
d_call: NA
cdr3_nt: TGCAGCGTTCGTTTGGAGCAGTTGGACATTCAGTACTTC
cdr3_aa: CSVRLEQLDIQYF

j_call: TRBJ1-1
v_call: TRBV12-3/TRBV12-4
cdr3_length: 14
clone_size: many
d_call: TRBD1
cdr3_nt: TGTGCCAGCCGCCTGCAGGGGGAGAACACTGAAGCTTTCTTT
cdr3_aa: CASRLQGENTEAFF

j_call: TRBJ2-1
v_call: TRBV7-2
cdr3_length: 16
clone_size: medium-sized
d_call: NA
cdr3_nt: TGTGCCAGCAGCTTAGCGGGTGTGGGGAGATACAATGAGCAGTTCTTC
cdr3_aa: CASSLAGVGRYNEQFF

j_call: TRBJ2-1
v_call: TRBV7-9
cdr3_length: 11
clone_size: NA
d_call: NA
cdr3_nt: TGTGCCAGCAGCAATCACAATGAGCAGTTCTTC
cdr3_aa: CASSNHNEQFF